This T cell receptor beta chain derives from a study of T-cell reconstitution after alpha-beta-depleted transplantation in children. General study results and limits: Surviving recipient T cells and thymic progenitors accounted for the high day-60 TCRbeta diversity observed in some patients. Expanded clones from the graft, numbering several hundred, reportedly supplied alpha-beta T cells about two months after transplant. One year post-transplant, T-cell counts and diversity were largely derived from T cells produced anew.

Sample share makes this clonotype medium-sized. The antigen remains undetermined. During its preparation, the TCRbeta library received unique molecular identifiers. TCRdb redid the calling of the PCR reads with MiXCR, one entry per CDR3 protein. The table includes about 20,000 distinct CDR3 sequences, about an eighth detected once. This CDR3 is 14 amino acids long. Germline V gene sequence: CDR1 SGHTA, CDR2 FQGTGA. The germline V and J ends were trimmed by 5 bases and 2 bases, with 13 bases remaining between them. The receptor was isolated from a female patient aged 2-9 years who had a stem cell transplant for congenital amegakaryocytic thrombocytopenia, so the T cells may come from the graft donor. Sequencing was performed on PBMCs, mostly from graft donor cells, taken 60 days after TCRalphabeta/CD19-depleted stem cell transplant. This chain links TRBV7-3 with TRBJ2-7; tentatively, D is TRBD2 (6 bases). The CDR3 bases are TGTGCCAGCAGCCCCGGGACTTTTCCCTACGAGCAGTACTTC. Its protein product is CASSPGTFPYEQYF.